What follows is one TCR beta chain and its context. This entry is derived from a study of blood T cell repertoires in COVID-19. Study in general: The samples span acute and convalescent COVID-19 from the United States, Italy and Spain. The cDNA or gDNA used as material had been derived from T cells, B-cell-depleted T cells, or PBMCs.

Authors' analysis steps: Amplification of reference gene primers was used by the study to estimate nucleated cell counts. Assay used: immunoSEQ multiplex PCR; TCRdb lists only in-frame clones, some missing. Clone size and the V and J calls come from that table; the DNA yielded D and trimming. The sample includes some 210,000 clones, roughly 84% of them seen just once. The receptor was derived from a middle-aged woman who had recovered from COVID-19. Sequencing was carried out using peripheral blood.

CDR3 bases: TGCGCCAGCAGCCGACACTGGGAGGGCACTGAAGCTTTCTTT. It yields the protein CASSRHWEGTEAFF. The chain links TRBV4-3 to TRBJ1-1; the D is unclear. Trimming took off 4 bases at V and 4 bases at J, with 13 bases between the two ends. The length of the CDR3 is 14 residues. CDR1 LGHNA and CDR2 YSLEER come from the germline V gene.